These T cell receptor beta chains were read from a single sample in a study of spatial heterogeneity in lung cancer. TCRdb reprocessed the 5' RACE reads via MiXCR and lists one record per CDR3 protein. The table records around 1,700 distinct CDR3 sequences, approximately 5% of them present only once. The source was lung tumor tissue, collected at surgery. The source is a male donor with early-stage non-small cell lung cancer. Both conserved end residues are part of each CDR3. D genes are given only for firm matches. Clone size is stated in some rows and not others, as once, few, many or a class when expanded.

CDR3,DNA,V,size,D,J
CASSFDRPSEELFF,TGCGCCAGCAGCTTTGACAGGCCGAGCGAGGAACTGTTTTTT,TRBV4-1,many,NA,TRBJ1-4
CSAQNRDRGTETQYF,TGCAGTGCTCAGAACCGGGACAGGGGCACGGAGACCCAGTACTTC,TRBV20-1,few,TRBD1,TRBJ2-5
CAREQEGLATEAFF,TGTGCCAGGGAGCAGGAGGGCCTAGCGACTGAAGCTTTCTTT,TRBV27,medium-sized,NA,TRBJ1-1
CASKLQETQYF,TGTGCCAGTAAACTTCAAGAGACCCAGTACTTC,TRBV28,medium-sized,NA,TRBJ2-5
CSAPRWGGANTGELFF,TGCAGTGCCCCACGGTGGGGGGGGGCTAACACCGGGGAGCTGTTTTTT,TRBV20-1,medium-sized,NA,TRBJ2-2
CASSLGYPGPYNEQFF,TGTGCCAGCAGCTTGGGGTACCCTGGCCCCTACAATGAGCAGTTCTTC,TRBV5-5,medium-sized,NA,TRBJ2-1
CASSQGNRIPRAFF,TGTGCCAGCAGCCAAGGGAATCGGATCCCCCGCGCTTTCTTT,TRBV3-1,many,NA,TRBJ1-1
CASSLEDSYEQYF,TGTGCCAGCAGCTTAGAGGACTCCTACGAGCAGTACTTC,TRBV13,many,NA,TRBJ2-7
CASRRDLDRNTDTQYF,TGTGCCAGCAGGCGTGATTTGGACAGAAACACAGATACGCAGTATTTT,TRBV12-3/TRBV12-4,many,NA,TRBJ2-3
CATSRASGTGTDTQYF,TGTGCCACCAGCAGAGCATCCGGGACAGGCACAGATACGCAGTATTTT,TRBV15,large,TRBD1,TRBJ2-3
CASSPEGERNTGELFF,TGTGCCAGCAGCCCCGAGGGGGAACGGAACACCGGGGAGCTGTTTTTT,TRBV7-9,medium-sized,NA,TRBJ2-2
CASSLQGDQPQHF,TGTGCCAGCAGTTTACAGGGGGATCAGCCCCAGCATTTT,TRBV7-9,medium-sized,TRBD1,TRBJ1-5
CASSPTTGNEKLFF,TGTGCCAGCAGTCCTACGACAGGGAATGAAAAACTGTTTTTT,TRBV12-3/TRBV12-4,large,TRBD1,TRBJ1-4
CASSPIGQARLEAFF,TGTGCCAGCAGCCCAATCGGACAGGCTCGCCTTGAAGCTTTCTTT,TRBV7-9,NA,TRBD1,TRBJ1-1
CASSFTSGAYNEQFF,TGTGCCAGCAGCTTTACTAGCGGGGCCTACAATGAGCAGTTCTTC,TRBV27,medium-sized,TRBD2,TRBJ2-1
CASSLVGATGELFF,TGTGCCAGCAGCTTGGTAGGGGCCACCGGGGAGCTGTTTTTT,TRBV5-4,medium-sized,NA,TRBJ2-2
CASSLGVGSWRQSYEQYF,TGCGCCAGCAGCTTGGGGGTCGGATCTTGGAGGCAATCCTACGAGCAGTACTTC,TRBV5-1,medium-sized,NA,TRBJ2-7
CSARDPGQVMNEQFF,TGCAGTGCTAGAGATCCCGGACAGGTCATGAATGAGCAGTTCTTC,TRBV20-1,medium-sized,TRBD1,TRBJ2-1
CSASGQTVYGYTF,TGCAGTGCTAGCGGTCAGACCGTCTATGGCTACACCTTC,TRBV20-1,medium-sized,NA,TRBJ1-2
CASSYPRGQPQHF,TGTGCCAGCAGTTACCCTCGAGGTCAGCCCCAGCATTTT,TRBV6-2/TRBV6-3,medium-sized,NA,TRBJ1-5